One T cell receptor (beta chain) is described in this entry. The data were obtained in a study of shared clonotypes between healthy human individuals. It was into CD45RA+ naive and CD45RA-negative memory subsets that the CD4+ cells were split. Germline V CDR1 and CDR2: ENHRY, SYGVKD. V dropped 2 bases and J dropped 8 bases, with 12 bases sitting between them. This CDR3 is 13 amino acids long. Deep-level settings were used for running the assay. Profiled with immunoSEQ multiplex PCR; TCRdb holds only in-frame clones, not every one. The sample lists millions of clones, 90% to 95% occurring once. What was sequenced was naive CD4+ T cells sorted from blood. The subset: CD45RA+ positively selected. This chain joins TRBV10-3 and TRBJ1-2; D gene uncertain. This TCR derives from a young man in good health. Written as DNA, the CDR3 is TGTGCCATCAGTGAGATACCGGTACTCGGCTACACCTTC. Its translation: CAISEIPVLGYTF.